This T cell receptor (beta chain) was sequenced during a study of blood T cell repertoires in COVID-19. This clone came up once. Profiled with immunoSEQ multiplex PCR; TCRdb holds only in-frame clones, not every one. The table records about 71,000 clones, about 91% of them present only once. This clonotype was obtained from a man over 45 with active COVID-19. Sequencing was carried out using peripheral blood.

The CDR3 loop is CASSPAIRADTQYF. CDR3 DNA sequence: TGTGCCAGCTCACCAGCAATCCGGGCAGATACGCAGTATTTT. The V call is TRBV18, the J call TRBJ2-3; D not certain. The CDR3 runs to 14 residues. Germline CDR1 reads KGHSH; CDR2 reads LQKENI. The ends were cut back, 2 bases at V and 4 bases at J, with 10 bases in the middle.